The clone carrying this TCR beta chain was counted only a few times. The data originate from a study of blood T cells in healthy people across ages. From germline, CDR1 is SGHKS and CDR2 YYEKEE (reference sequence). The CDR3 loop spans 13 amino acids. V gave up 7 bases and J gave up 7 bases, with 17 bases separating them. It was with a sample-barcoded 5' primer and a J-beta primer mix that a second PCR of roughly 7 to 12 cycles was run. MiXCR, run by TCRdb on the 5' RACE reads, gives a single entry per CDR3 protein. The sample holds 580,000 or so distinct CDR3 sequences; roughly 48% are singletons and the top ten take roughly 24%.

The gene calls are TRBV5-5 and TRBJ1-1; no reliable D call. Sequencing was done on a sample of blood. The receptor comes from a man older than 75 in good health. The DNA for the CDR3 is TGTGCCAGCCAACGGGCAGATGTTGGTGAAGCTTTCTTT. Amino acids: CASQRADVGEAFF.